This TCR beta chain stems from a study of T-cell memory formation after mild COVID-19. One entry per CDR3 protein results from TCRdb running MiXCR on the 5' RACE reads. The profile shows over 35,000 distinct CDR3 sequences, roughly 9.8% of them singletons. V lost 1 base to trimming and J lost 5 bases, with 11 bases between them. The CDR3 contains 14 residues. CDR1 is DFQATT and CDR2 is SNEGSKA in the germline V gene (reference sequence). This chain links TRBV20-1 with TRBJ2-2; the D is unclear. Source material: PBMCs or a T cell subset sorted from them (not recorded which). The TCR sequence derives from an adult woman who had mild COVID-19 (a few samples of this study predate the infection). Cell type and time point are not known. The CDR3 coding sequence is TGCAGTGCTAGAGGCCCAGGTGGGACCGGGGAGCTGTTTTTT. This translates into CSARGPGGTGELFF.